This paragraph covers one T cell receptor (beta chain) sequence. Method: immunoSEQ multiplex PCR; TCRdb's copy keeps in-frame clones and lacks some. The sample lists approximately 98,000 clones; roughly 88% were seen once. Documented treatment: preoperative locoregional IRX-2 cytokine immunotherapy. Samples came from a phase Ib trial of preoperative locoregional IRX-2 cytokine immunotherapy. CDR3 length: 12 amino acids. The germline V gene encodes CDR1 MGHDK and CDR2 SYGVNS. Deletions cut 4 bases from V and 4 bases from J, with 7 bases between. This sample was included in a study of preoperative IRX-2 immunotherapy in early breast cancer.

The sequencing here drew on tumor tissue, taken after IRX-2 immunotherapy. This receptor was taken from a human donor with breast cancer. This rearrangement joins TRBV25-1 to TRBJ1-2; D remains unclear. The DNA of the CDR3 is TGTGCCAGCAGTGGGTTCGGCTATGGCTACACCTTC. Residues: CASSGFGYGYTF.